This passage covers 9 T cell receptor beta chains from one sample sequenced in a study of CD8+ T cells in alopecia areata. Once RNA had been extracted, it was reverse transcribed into cDNA to act as the sequencing template. Only in-frame clones appear in the TCRdb table, and some are missing; sequencing was by immunoSEQ multiplex PCR. Among approximately 100,000 clones listed, just under 60% were seen once. Treatment noted: oral pan-JAK inhibitor, 5-10 mg twice daily. The sequenced sample was CD8+ T cells sorted from blood, obtained at approximately week 60, from a patient treated with tofacitinib. Receptor source: a human donor with alopecia areata.

About this clone: One end of the junction varies from germline; a read error may be responsible. V and J are TRBV6-1 and TRBJ2-1; D perhaps matches TRBD1 (6 bases). The CDR3 contains 17 residues. The germline V gene has CDR1 MNHNS and CDR2 SASEGT. The CDR3, as DNA: TGTGCCATCAGTGCAATACTTACAGGGAGAGTACCCAAAGAGCAGTTCTTC. Residues: CAISAILTGRVPKEQFF.

The chain links TRBV5-6 to TRBJ2-7; 9 bases line up with TRBD1. This CDR3 is 15 amino acids long. The V gene end was trimmed by 2 bases and the J gene end by 1 base; junction bases not matched to a gene: 4. The germline CDR1 and CDR2 sequences are SGHDT and YYEEEE. The CDR3 sequence is CASSFGTGSSYEQYF. DNA for the CDR3: TGTGCCAGCAGCTTCGGGACAGGGTCATCCTACGAGCAGTACTTC.

This chain joins TRBV18 and TRBJ2-7; unclear D gene. The germline gives CDR1 KGHSH, CDR2 LQKENI. This CDR3 has 12 amino acids. Trimming stripped 3 bases from V and 1 base from J, with 4 bases between. CDR3 in amino acids: CASSPPSYEQYF. The CDR3 coding sequence is TGTGCCAGCTCACCCCCTTCCTACGAGCAGTACTTC.

A few counts support this clone. The chain carries TRBV14 and TRBJ2-7, with a possible D match to TRBD1 (7 bases). Germline V gives CDR1 SGHDN, CDR2 FVKESK. The CDR3 loop spans 16 amino acids. Trimming removed 5 bases from V and 3 bases from J, with 20 bases in between. The DNA of the CDR3 is TGTGCCAGCAGCTTAGCCCGGACAGGACTAAACTACGAGCAGTACTTC. Its translation is CASSLARTGLNYEQYF.

This clone occurred a few times. The chain carries TRBV5-6 and TRBJ2-3; D is perhaps TRBD1 (5 bases). CDR1 is SGHDT and CDR2 is YYEEEE in the germline V gene. The CDR3 is made up of 15 amino acids. Trimming left V 6 bases short and J 2 bases short, with 16 bases between. CDR3 loop: CASTPGWGTTDTQYF. The CDR3 DNA follows: TGTGCCAGCACCCCTGGGTGGGGCACCACAGATACGCAGTATTTT. Filled out from reference TRBV5-6 and TRBJ2-3, the complete variable domain reads DAGVTQSPTHLIKTRGQQVTLRCSPKSGHDTVSWYQQALGQGPQFIFQYYEEEERQRGNFPDRFSGHQFPNYSSELNVNALLLGDSALYLCASTPGWGTTDTQYFGPGTRLTVL.

The CDR3 region is CASSIQGTQYF. In nucleotides, the CDR3 is TGTGCCAGTAGTATACAAGGGACGCAGTATTTT. The V gene is TRBV19, the J gene TRBJ2-3; D not certain. Trimming left V 2 bases short and J 9 bases short, with 6 bases between. CDR1 LNHDA and CDR2 SQIVND come from the germline V gene (reference sequence). The CDR3 length is 11 residues.

In regard to this clone: Other DNA sequences in this specimen translate into the identical CDR3. The chain uses TRBV29-1 and TRBJ2-7, with D unclear. The V and J ends lost 6 bases and 1 base respectively, with 7 bases between them. This CDR3 comprises 11 residues. Germline CDR1 is SQVTM and CDR2 is ANQGSEA. CDR3 amino acids: CSVEVSYEQYF. The CDR3 DNA sequence: TGCAGCGTCGAGGTTTCCTACGAGCAGTACTTC.

This rearrangement joins TRBV11-2 to TRBJ1-2; weak D call: TRBD1 (5 bases). V lost 5 bases and J 7 bases, leaving 17 bases between the germline ends. This CDR3 comprises 14 residues. CDR1 is SGHAT, CDR2 FQNNGV, per germline. Here the CDR3 reads CASSPGQGGFGYTF. The CDR3 coding sequence is TGTGCCAGCAGCCCAGGTCAGGGAGGGTTTGGCTACACCTTC. Full variable domain (rest looked up from reference TRBV11-2 and TRBJ1-2): EAGVAQSPRYKIIEKRQSVAFWCNPISGHATLYWYQQILGQGPKLLIQFQNNGVVDDSQLPKDRFSAERLKGVDSTLKIQPAKLEDSAVYLCASSPGQGGFGYTFGSGTRLTVV.

The J gene is TRBJ1-3, the V gene TRBV5-1; a weak D match, TRBD1 (5 bases). The CDR3 covers 16 residues. V gave up 0 bases and J gave up 3 bases, with 13 bases separating them. Germline V gene sequence: CDR1 SGHRS, CDR2 YFSETQ. CDR3 loop: CASSLEKGSFGNTIYF. The CDR3 DNA reads as TGCGCCAGCAGCTTGGAAAAGGGGTCCTTTGGAAACACCATATATTTT.